This T cell receptor beta chain is from a study of T cell responses to AZD1222 COVID-19 vaccine. General study results and limits: Without day 14 samples, only post-peak T cell repertoires were studied. Seropositivity was recorded at baseline in only six AZD1222 recipients.

This clone was detected only once. As yet, its antigen is unknown. The table came from immunoSEQ multiplex PCR; TCRdb's copy has only in-frame clones and leaves some out. The table lists 45,000 to 55,000 clones, about 88% of them singletons. The ends lost 1 base at V and 4 bases at J; junction bases unmatched: 4. Germline values: CDR1 LNHDA, CDR2 SQIVND (reference sequence). The CDR3 has 15 residues. The clonotype comes from an adult in good health. This sample comprised peripheral blood, obtained on day 0 of AZD1222 vaccination. V and J are TRBV19 and TRBJ2-7, with 10 nucleotides matching TRBD1. CDR3 amino acids: CASSIATGGWYEQYF. The CDR3 region has the DNA TGTGCCAGTAGTATAGCGACAGGGGGCTGGTACGAGCAGTACTTC.